Shown below are 27 T cell receptor beta chains from a single sample sequenced in a study of cytomegalovirus exposure and HLA in healthy donors. Both 60 Vbeta primers and 13 Jbeta primers went into the PCR. Clones were read by immunoSEQ multiplex PCR, and TCRdb kept only the in-frame ones, dropping some. Of about 140,000 clones in the sample, around 72% were seen once. Material: PBMCs. The receptors originated from a human donor in good health.

This chain connects TRBV7-6 to TRBJ1-2; D gene ambiguous. CDR3 length: 15 residues. In germline, CDR1 is SGHVS, CDR2 FNYEAQ. V lost 5 bases and J lost 5, with 18 bases in between. CDR3 amino acids: CASSTPGESQYGYTF. For the CDR3, the DNA is TGTGCCAGCAGCACTCCCGGGGAGAGCCAATATGGCTACACCTTC.

The chain recombines TRBV7-9 with TRBJ2-7; tentatively, D is TRBD1 (5 bases). Deletions cut 6 bases from V and 6 bases from J, with 15 bases between. The length of the CDR3 is 13 residues. Germline CDR1 and CDR2: SEHNR and FQNEAQ (reference sequence). The CDR3: CASSRPDSLEQYF. For the CDR3, the DNA is TGTGCCAGCAGTCGGCCCGACAGCCTCGAGCAGTACTTC.

This clone was seen a handful of times. This rearrangement joins TRBV6-1 to TRBJ2-7; 10 bases map to TRBD1. This CDR3 is 15 amino acids long. V was pared by 2 bases and J by 3 bases, with 4 bases of the junction left unmatched. Germline-derived CDR1 and CDR2 are MNHNS and SASEGT. CDR3 DNA sequence: TGTGCCAGCAGTGAATTGGGACAGGGGTTCTACGAGCAGTACTTC. This encodes CASSELGQGFYEQYF.

The CDR3 is CASSRQGVFQPQHF. CDR3 DNA: TGTGCCAGCAGCAGACAGGGGGTTTTTCAGCCCCAGCATTTT. J is TRBJ1-5 and V is TRBV6-5; 9 bases are shared with TRBD1. The CDR3 runs 14 residues. Germline V gives CDR1 MNHEY, CDR2 SVGAGI. V trimming: 6 bases; J trimming: 6 bases; junction bases outside the gene matches: 6.

The rearrangement joins TRBV10-3 to TRBJ2-7; 12 bases agree with TRBD2. V was pared by 6 bases and J by 2 bases, with 5 bases of the junction left unmatched. Per the germline V gene, CDR1 is ENHRY and CDR2 is SYGVKD. The CDR3 consists of 15 residues. In DNA, the CDR3 is TGTGCCATCAGGGGCCTAGCGGGGGGGCCCTACGAGCAGTACTTC. Protein: CAIRGLAGGPYEQYF.

The gene calls are TRBV7-3 and TRBJ2-1; 10 bases agree with TRBD1. V lost 1 base and J lost 6; bases outside the gene matches: 3. The CDR3 has 15 residues. The germline V gene has CDR1 SGHTA and CDR2 FQGTGA. CDR3 residues: CASSLMGQGSNEQFF. Here the CDR3 DNA reads TGTGCCAGCAGCTTAATGGGACAGGGGTCCAATGAGCAGTTCTTC.

This clone was counted a few times. This sequence joins TRBV19 and TRBJ1-1; D remains unclear. Trimming stripped 4 bases from V and 0 bases from J, with 9 bases between. The CDR3 has 14 residues. Germline loops: CDR1 LNHDA, CDR2 SQIVND (reference sequence). The CDR3 region is CASSRGDMNTEAFF. The CDR3 coding sequence is TGTGCCAGTAGTAGAGGAGATATGAACACTGAAGCTTTCTTT.

This clone was seen more than once but under ten times. The chain uses TRBV5-1 and TRBJ2-5, with D maybe TRBD2 (5 bases). V was clipped by 1 base and J by 2 bases, with 12 bases between them. Germline CDR1 SGHRS, CDR2 YFSETQ. The CDR3 covers 15 residues. The CDR3 sequence is CASSLHSGIQETQYF. The CDR3 DNA reads TGCGCCAGCAGCTTGCACTCCGGGATACAAGAGACCCAGTACTTC.

The chain carries TRBV7-9 and TRBJ1-3; D gene unclear. CDR3 length: 13 residues. V lost 1 base and J 7 bases, leaving 8 bases between the germline ends. CDR1 is SEHNR and CDR2 is FQNEAQ in the germline V gene (reference sequence). CDR3 amino acids: CASSLVVGNTIYF. For the CDR3, the DNA is TGTGCCAGCAGCTTAGTTGTCGGTAACACCATATATTTT.

The V gene is TRBV7-2, the J gene TRBJ2-1; tentatively, D is TRBD2 (5 bases). The CDR3 length is 16 residues. In germline, CDR1 is SGHTA, CDR2 FQGNSA. The V end was cut by 3 bases, the J end by 6 bases, with 18 bases between. The CDR3 region is CASSFSVSARANEQFF. The CDR3 DNA sequence: TGTGCCAGCAGCTTCAGTGTTAGCGCTCGAGCCAATGAGCAGTTCTTC. The full variable domain, with the rest looked up from reference TRBV7-2 and TRBJ2-1, is GAGVSQSPSNKVTEKGKDVELRCDPISGHTALYWYRQSLGQGLEFLIYFQGNSAPDKSGLPSDRFSAERTGGSVSTLTIQRTQQEDSAVYLCASSFSVSARANEQFFGPGTRLTVL.

V and J are TRBV28 and TRBJ2-5, with 11 bases fitting TRBD2. The CDR3 is 18 amino acids. Per the germline V gene, CDR1 is MDHEN and CDR2 is SYDVKM. Losses at the gene ends were 0 bases for V and 5 bases for J; bases not matched to a gene: 11. In DNA, the CDR3 is TGTGCCAGCAGTTTATGGGCTAGCGGGGGGAGTCTTCGGGAGACCCAGTACTTC. It yields the protein CASSLWASGGSLRETQYF.

This chain connects TRBV28 to TRBJ2-2, with TRBD2 identical over 7 bases. Germline V gives CDR1 MDHEN, CDR2 SYDVKM. V was pared by 6 bases and J by 0 bases, with 10 bases of the junction left unmatched. The CDR3 length is 17 residues. The CDR3 DNA is TGTGCCAGCAGCGGAGGGGAGGGCCCCACGAACACCGGGGAGCTGTTTTTT. Its protein product is CASSGGEGPTNTGELFF.

The chain joins TRBV7-9 to TRBJ2-1, with TRBD1 identical over 9 bases. The CDR3 extends over 15 amino acids. The junction had 3 bases not matched to a gene; V was cut back by 1 base and J by 5 bases. The germline gives CDR1 SEHNR, CDR2 FQNEAQ (reference sequence). CDR3 amino acids: CASSLDGQGHNEQFF. The CDR3 DNA sequence: TGTGCCAGCAGCTTAGATGGACAGGGGCACAATGAGCAGTTCTTC.

The rearrangement links TRBV9 to TRBJ2-7; D call uncertain. The CDR3 extends over 13 amino acids. Germline CDR1 reads SGDLS; CDR2 reads YYNGEE. The ends were cut back, 0 bases at V and 5 bases at J, with 9 bases in the middle. CDR3 region: CASSVGPVHEQYF. The CDR3 DNA sequence: TGTGCCAGCAGCGTAGGGCCAGTCCACGAGCAGTACTTC.

V and J are TRBV15 and TRBJ2-6; 7 bases line up with TRBD2. CDR3 length equals 16 residues. From germline, CDR1 is LNHNV and CDR2 YYDKDF (reference sequence). The V segment lost 5 bases and the J segment 0 bases; nucleotides outside the gene matches: 4. The CDR3 loop reads CATSRGGDSGANVLTF. For the CDR3, the DNA is TGTGCCACCAGCCGGGGAGGGGACTCTGGGGCCAACGTCCTGACTTTC.

The rearrangement joins TRBV20-1 to TRBJ1-1, with D maybe TRBD1 (6 bases). Looked up from germline, CDR1 is DFQATT and CDR2 is SNEGSKA (reference sequence). V lost 4 bases and J 8 bases, leaving 11 bases between the germline ends. This CDR3 comprises 11 residues. The CDR3 sequence is CSATLTGEAFF. CDR3 bases: TGCAGTGCTACCCTAACAGGGGAAGCTTTCTTT.

The chain links TRBV5-5 to TRBJ1-2; 7 bases fit TRBD1. The CDR3 covers 14 residues. V lost 0 bases to trimming and J lost 4 bases; unmatched junction nucleotides: 3. Germline V gene data show CDR1 as SGHKS and CDR2 as YYEKEE (reference sequence). CDR3 bases: TGTGCCAGCAGCTTGGATTCAGGGGGCTATGGCTACACCTTC. Protein: CASSLDSGGYGYTF.

The chain joins TRBV5-1 to TRBJ1-1, with unresolved D. Trimming pared 0 bases from V and 5 bases from J, leaving 11 bases between. CDR1 is SGHRS and CDR2 is YFSETQ in the germline V gene. This CDR3 contains 14 residues. This CDR3 reads CASSLGRFRTEAFF. Here the CDR3 DNA reads TGCGCCAGCAGCTTGGGTCGATTTCGGACTGAAGCTTTCTTT.

This sequence joins TRBV7-9 and TRBJ1-3; D might be TRBD1 (5 bases). Germline loops: CDR1 SEHNR, CDR2 FQNEAQ (reference sequence). V lost 6 bases to trimming and J lost 8 bases, with 17 bases between them. CDR3 size: 14 residues. The CDR3 DNA reads TGTGCCAGCAGGGAGAACGCCGGAGGGGACACCATATATTTT. Its translation: CASRENAGGDTIYF.

The gene calls are TRBV28 and TRBJ2-7, with 9 bases aligning to TRBD1. Germline values: CDR1 MDHEN, CDR2 SYDVKM. The CDR3 has 14 residues. J lost 3 bases, V lost 3 bases, and 3 bases had no gene match. In DNA, the CDR3 is TGTGCCAGCAGTTTCTGGACAGGGGACTACGAGCAGTACTTC. Its translation is CASSFWTGDYEQYF.

The chain combines TRBV11-3 with TRBJ1-5; 7 bases line up with TRBD1. Per the germline V gene, CDR1 is SGHNT and CDR2 is YENEEA. V lost 5 bases and J lost 6; bases outside the gene matches: 13. The CDR3 has 16 residues. CDR3 nucleotides: TGTGCCAGCAGCCCCGCGGAGGGGGCTTATGTTCAGCCCCAGCATTTT. It yields the protein CASSPAEGAYVQPQHF.

This sequence joins TRBV18 and TRBJ1-5; TRBD1 is a possible D gene (6 bases). This CDR3 contains 15 residues. The germline CDR1 and CDR2 sequences are KGHSH and LQKENI. V lost 3 bases to trimming and J lost 7 bases, with 16 bases between them. The CDR3 DNA is TGTGCCAGCTCACCCGACGCGACAGGCGTACAGCCCCAGCATTTT. It codes for CASSPDATGVQPQHF.

This chain connects TRBV5-1 to TRBJ2-1; D may be TRBD2 (8 bases). The CDR3 sequence is 15 residues long. Germline V lookup: CDR1 SGHRS, CDR2 YFSETQ. Deletions cut 4 bases from V and 5 bases from J, with 16 bases between. The CDR3 nucleotides read TGCGCCAGCAGCGGACCGGGAGGGGGCCACAATGAGCAGTTCTTC. Translated, it gives CASSGPGGGHNEQFF.

This clone was found a few times. This chain connects TRBV5-1 to TRBJ1-2; 9 bases map to TRBD1. Germline CDR1 is SGHRS and CDR2 is YFSETQ. The CDR3 runs to 14 residues. V gave up 4 bases and J gave up 6 bases; unmatched junction bases: 7. CDR3 DNA: TGCGCCAGCAGCCCCGGACAGGGGAGGGATGGCTACACCTTC. Translating gives CASSPGQGRDGYTF. The full variable domain, its missing parts supplied by reference TRBV5-1 and TRBJ1-2, is KAGVTQTPRYLIKTRGQQVTLSCSPISGHRSVSWYQQTPGQGLQFLFEYFSETQRNKGNFPGRFSGRQFSNSRSEMNVSTLELGDSALYLCASSPGQGRDGYTFGSGTRLTVV.

About this clone: One end of the junction fails to match germline, which may point to a read error. This chain joins TRBV2 and TRBJ2-2; D may be TRBD1 (5 bases). This CDR3 is 16 amino acids long. Germline CDR1 is SNHLY and CDR2 is FYNNEI. The CDR3 reads CASSEYRTPNTRELFF. The CDR3 DNA reads as TGTGCCAGCAGTGAATATAGGACACCGAACACCAGGGAGCTGTTTTTT.

This chain connects TRBV5-4 to TRBJ2-1; D gene uncertain. Deletions cut 0 bases from V and 4 bases from J, with 5 bases between. The germline V gene encodes CDR1 SGHNT and CDR2 YYREEE (reference sequence). The length of the CDR3 is 13 residues. This CDR3 reads CASSLDQYNEQFF. CDR3 nucleotides: TGTGCCAGCAGCTTGGATCAGTACAATGAGCAGTTCTTC.

This clone was seen just once. This chain connects TRBV27 to TRBJ1-1, with 9 nucleotides matching TRBD1. Trimming removed 2 bases from V and 5 bases from J; junction bases left unmatched: 0. This CDR3 comprises 13 residues. Germline CDR1 is MNHEY and CDR2 is SMNVEV (reference sequence). The CDR3 DNA reads TGTGCCAGCAGTTTAGGGACAGGGACTGAAGCTTTCTTT. Translating gives CASSLGTGTEAFF.